This T cell receptor (beta chain) was recovered during a study of Tregs in tolerant kidney transplant recipients. V was trimmed by 5 bases and J by 4 bases, leaving 12 bases between them. CDR1 and CDR2 from the germline V gene are MNHEY and SVGAGI. This CDR3 has 13 residues. Unstimulated regulatory T cells (CD4+CD25+CD127-), CD4+CD25- non-regulatory cells, CD4 and CD8 cells were FACS-sorted from thawed PBMCs. The assay was immunoSEQ multiplex PCR, and TCRdb's table has in-frame clones only and misses some. The sample shows roughly 250,000 clones, around 81% of them seen only once. The genes are TRBV6-5 and TRBJ2-7, with D possibly being TRBD1 (6 bases). The material sequenced was CD4+ T cells from blood. The TCR sequence derives from a human donor in good health. The CDR3 loop reads CASSHRGQYEQYF. The DNA of the CDR3 is TGTGCCAGCAGTCACCGAGGACAGTACGAGCAGTACTTC.